This T cell receptor beta chain was retrieved from a study of identical twins. One entry per CDR3 protein results from TCRdb running MiXCR on the 5' RACE reads. The sample gives 500,000 to 700,000 distinct CDR3 sequences, under 8.5% of which show up once; less than 2% is in the top ten. This clonotype was seen ten or more times. CDR3 length equals 18 residues. Deletions cut 4 bases from V and 3 bases from J, with 24 bases between. Germline values: CDR1 MGHRA, CDR2 YSYEKL. The same data also contributed to another study, on yellow fever vaccine responses in identical twins.

The sequence was collected from a woman aged 18-29 years in good health. This chain links TRBV4-1 with TRBJ1-2, with D perhaps matching TRBD1 (5 bases). Sequenced input: PBMCs. The CDR3 region is CASSLYFKRQFGDYGYTF. In DNA form, the CDR3 reads TGCGCCAGCAGCCTATACTTTAAGAGACAGTTCGGAGACTATGGCTACACCTTC.